The sequence of this T cell receptor beta chain was determined in a study of blood T cell repertoires in COVID-19. The wider study: Acute-phase and convalescent COVID-19 samples originated in the United States, Italy and Spain. T cells, B-cell-depleted T cells, or PBMCs supplied cDNA or gDNA.

Trimming cost V 0 bases and J 5 bases; bases outside gene matches: 19. The CDR3 has 19 residues. The V gene's germline CDR1 is MDHEN and CDR2 SYDVKM. Seattle participants joined during active infection and were tracked over time. As processed by the authors: Amplification of reference gene primers provided the estimated nucleated cell counts. The protocol was immunoSEQ multiplex PCR, while the TCRdb copy is restricted to in-frame clones and leaves out a portion. That table gives V, J and clone size, and the DNA gave D and trimming. The data show 440,000 or so clones, approximately 91% seen once. The TCR was taken from a woman between 40 and 50 years old with COVID-19, enrolled during active disease. The chain uses TRBV28 and TRBJ2-7; TRBD1 matches at 7 bases. Sequences were obtained from peripheral blood. CDR3 amino acids: CASSLWMPNGVTGYHEQYF. The CDR3 DNA reads TGTGCCAGCAGTTTATGGATGCCCAATGGGGTGACAGGGTACCACGAGCAGTACTTC.